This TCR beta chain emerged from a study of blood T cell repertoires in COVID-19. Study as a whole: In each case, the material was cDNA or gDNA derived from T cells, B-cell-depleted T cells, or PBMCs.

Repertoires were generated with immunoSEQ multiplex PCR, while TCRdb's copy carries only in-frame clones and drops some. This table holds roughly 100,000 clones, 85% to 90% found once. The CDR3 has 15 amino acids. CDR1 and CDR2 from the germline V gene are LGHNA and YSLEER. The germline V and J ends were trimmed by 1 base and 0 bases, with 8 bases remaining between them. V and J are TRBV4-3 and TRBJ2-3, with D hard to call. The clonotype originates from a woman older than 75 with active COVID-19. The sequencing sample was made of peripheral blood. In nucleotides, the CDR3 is TGCGCCAGCAGCCAAGTGAGCTCCAGCACAGATACGCAGTATTTT. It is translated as CASSQVSSSTDTQYF.